This T cell receptor beta chain emerged from a study of identical twins. This clonotype was counted between two and nine times. TCRdb analysed the 5' RACE reads with MiXCR anew, one entry per CDR3 protein. The data contain more than 600,000 distinct CDR3 sequences, 15% to 20% of them singletons. Trimming took off 3 bases at V and 1 base at J, with 13 bases between the two ends. The CDR3 sequence is 15 residues long. The germline CDR1 and CDR2 sequences are SGHTA and FQGNSA. These data also formed part of another study, on T cells expressing NK-cell markers.

The TCR sequence derives from a woman under 30 in good health. V and J are TRBV7-2 and TRBJ2-7; maybe TRBD2 (6 bases). The sequencing input was PBMCs. Here the CDR3 DNA reads TGTGCCAGCAGCTTCTTAGCGGTCGTATCCTACGAGCAGTACTTC. Protein sequence: CASSFLAVVSYEQYF. Complete variable domain (other parts from reference TRBV7-2 and TRBJ2-7): GAGVSQSPSNKVTEKGKDVELRCDPISGHTALYWYRQSLGQGLEFLIYFQGNSAPDKSGLPSDRFSAERTGGSVSTLTIQRTQQEDSAVYLCASSFLAVVSYEQYFGPGTRLTVT.